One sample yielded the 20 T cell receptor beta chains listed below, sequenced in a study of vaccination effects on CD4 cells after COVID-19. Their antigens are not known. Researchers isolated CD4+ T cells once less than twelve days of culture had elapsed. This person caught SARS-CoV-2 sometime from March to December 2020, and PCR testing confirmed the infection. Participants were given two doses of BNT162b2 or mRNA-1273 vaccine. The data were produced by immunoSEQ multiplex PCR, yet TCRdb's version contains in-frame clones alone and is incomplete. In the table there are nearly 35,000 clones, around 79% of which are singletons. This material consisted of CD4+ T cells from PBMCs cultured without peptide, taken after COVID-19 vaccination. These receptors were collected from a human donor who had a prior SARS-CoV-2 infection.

The CDR3 bases are TGTGCCAGCTCACCACGGTTAGGGGAGGAAAATGGCTACACCTTC. Translating gives CASSPRLGEENGYTF. The V gene is TRBV18, the J gene TRBJ1-2; possible D gene TRBD1, 5 bases. CDR1 and CDR2 (germline): KGHSH, LQKENI. The CDR3 is 15 residues long. Trimming shortened V by 1 base and J by 6 bases, and 15 bases separated the two germline ends.

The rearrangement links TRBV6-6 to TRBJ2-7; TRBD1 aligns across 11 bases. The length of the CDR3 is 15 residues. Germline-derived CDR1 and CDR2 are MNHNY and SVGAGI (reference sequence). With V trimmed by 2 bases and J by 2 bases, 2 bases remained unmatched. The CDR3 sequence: CASSYQGQGAYEQYF. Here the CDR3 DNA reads TGTGCCAGCAGTTACCAGGGACAGGGGGCCTACGAGCAGTACTTC.

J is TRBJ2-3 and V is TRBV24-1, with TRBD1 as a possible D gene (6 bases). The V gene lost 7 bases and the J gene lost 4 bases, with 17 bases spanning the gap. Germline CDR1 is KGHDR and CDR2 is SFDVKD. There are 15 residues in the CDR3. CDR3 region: CATREGTPGPDTQYF. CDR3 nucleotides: TGTGCCACCAGAGAGGGGACACCTGGGCCAGATACGCAGTATTTT.

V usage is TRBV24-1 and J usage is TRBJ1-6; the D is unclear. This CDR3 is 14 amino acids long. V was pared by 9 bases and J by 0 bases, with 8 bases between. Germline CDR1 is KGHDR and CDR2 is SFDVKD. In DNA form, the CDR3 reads TGTGCCACCTCAGCAGGCTCCTATAATTCACCCCTCCACTTT. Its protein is CATSAGSYNSPLHF.

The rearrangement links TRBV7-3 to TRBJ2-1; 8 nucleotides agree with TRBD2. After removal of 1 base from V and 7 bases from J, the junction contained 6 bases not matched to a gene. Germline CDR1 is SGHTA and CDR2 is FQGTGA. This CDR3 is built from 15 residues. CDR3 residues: CASSLSLAGTNEQFF. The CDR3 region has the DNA TGTGCCAGCAGCTTAAGTTTAGCGGGAACGAATGAGCAGTTCTTC.

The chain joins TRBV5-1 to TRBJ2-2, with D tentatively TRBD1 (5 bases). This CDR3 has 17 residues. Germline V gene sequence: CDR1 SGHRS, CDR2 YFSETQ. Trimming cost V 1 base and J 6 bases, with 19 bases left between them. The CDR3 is CASSLISGFIKSGELFF. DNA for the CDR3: TGCGCCAGCAGCTTGATTTCAGGGTTCATCAAATCCGGGGAGCTGTTTTTT.

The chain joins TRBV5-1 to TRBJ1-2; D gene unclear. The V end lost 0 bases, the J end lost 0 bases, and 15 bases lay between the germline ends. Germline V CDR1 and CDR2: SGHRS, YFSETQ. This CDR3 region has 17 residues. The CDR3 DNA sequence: TGCGCCAGCAGCTTGGATGGCGGTGCCCCCTCTAACTATGGCTACACCTTC. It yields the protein CASSLDGGAPSNYGYTF.

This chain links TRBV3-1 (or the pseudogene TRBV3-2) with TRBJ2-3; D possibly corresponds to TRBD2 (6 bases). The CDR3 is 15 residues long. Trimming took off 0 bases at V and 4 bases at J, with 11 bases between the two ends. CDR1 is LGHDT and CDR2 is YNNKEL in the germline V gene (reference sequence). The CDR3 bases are TGTGCCAGCAGCCAAGAGTCTAGCGCGGCAGATACGCAGTATTTT. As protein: CASSQESSAADTQYF.

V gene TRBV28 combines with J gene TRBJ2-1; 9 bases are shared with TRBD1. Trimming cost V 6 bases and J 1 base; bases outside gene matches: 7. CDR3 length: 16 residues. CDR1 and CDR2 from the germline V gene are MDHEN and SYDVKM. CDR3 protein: CASRGQGAESYNEQFF. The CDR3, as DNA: TGTGCCAGCAGGGGACAGGGAGCTGAATCCTACAATGAGCAGTTCTTC.

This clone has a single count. The CDR3 loop reads CASSHPGGGSGANVLTF. DNA for the CDR3: TGCGCCAGCAGCCACCCCGGGGGGGGCTCTGGGGCCAACGTCCTGACTTTC. The chain combines TRBV4-1 with TRBJ2-6; TRBD2 matches 8 bases. The CDR3 loop spans 17 amino acids. V shed 3 bases and J 0 bases; nucleotides not matched to a gene: 4. CDR1 and CDR2 from the germline V gene are MGHRA and YSYEKL.

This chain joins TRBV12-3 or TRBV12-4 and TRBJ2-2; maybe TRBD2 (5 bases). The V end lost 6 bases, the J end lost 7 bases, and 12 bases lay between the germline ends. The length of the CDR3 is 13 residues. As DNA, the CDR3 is TGTGCCAGCAGGGGCCTACGGGGCGGGGAGCTGTTTTTT. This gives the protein CASRGLRGGELFF.

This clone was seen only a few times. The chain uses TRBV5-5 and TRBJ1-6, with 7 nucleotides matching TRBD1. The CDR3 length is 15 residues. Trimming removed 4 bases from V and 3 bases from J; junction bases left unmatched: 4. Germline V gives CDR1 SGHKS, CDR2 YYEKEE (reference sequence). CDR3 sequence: CASSGQVNYNSPLHF. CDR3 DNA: TGTGCCAGCAGCGGACAGGTTAACTATAATTCACCCCTCCACTTT.

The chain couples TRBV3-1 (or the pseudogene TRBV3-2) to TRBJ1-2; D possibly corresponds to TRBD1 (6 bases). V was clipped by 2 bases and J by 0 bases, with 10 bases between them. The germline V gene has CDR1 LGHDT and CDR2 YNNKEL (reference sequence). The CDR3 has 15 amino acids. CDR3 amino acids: CASSQLDRANYGYTF. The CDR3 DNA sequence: TGTGCCAGCAGCCAATTGGACAGAGCTAACTATGGCTACACCTTC.

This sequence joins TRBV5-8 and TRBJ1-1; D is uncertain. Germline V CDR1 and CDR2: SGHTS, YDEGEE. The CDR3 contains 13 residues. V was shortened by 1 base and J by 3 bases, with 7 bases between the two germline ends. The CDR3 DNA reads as TGTGCCAGCAGCTTGTTTAGGGACACTGAAGCTTTCTTT. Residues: CASSLFRDTEAFF.

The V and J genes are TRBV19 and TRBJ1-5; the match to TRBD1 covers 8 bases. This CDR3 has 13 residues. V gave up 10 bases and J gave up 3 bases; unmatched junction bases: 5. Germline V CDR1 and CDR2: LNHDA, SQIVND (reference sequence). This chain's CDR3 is CATQDRANQPQHF. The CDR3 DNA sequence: TGTGCCACCCAGGACAGGGCCAATCAGCCCCAGCATTTT.

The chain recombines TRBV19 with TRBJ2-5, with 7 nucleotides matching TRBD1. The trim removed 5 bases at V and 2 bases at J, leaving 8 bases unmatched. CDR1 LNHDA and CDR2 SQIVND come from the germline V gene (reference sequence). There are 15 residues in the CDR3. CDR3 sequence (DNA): TGTGCCAGTAGTGAATGGGACAGCGTACAAGAGACCCAGTACTTC. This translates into CASSEWDSVQETQYF.

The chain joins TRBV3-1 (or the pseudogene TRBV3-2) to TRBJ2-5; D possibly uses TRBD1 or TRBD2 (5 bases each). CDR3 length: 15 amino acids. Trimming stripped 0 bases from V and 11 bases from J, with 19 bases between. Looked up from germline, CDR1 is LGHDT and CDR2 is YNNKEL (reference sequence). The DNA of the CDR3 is TGTGCCAGCAGCCAAGAAGCGGTACCAGGGATAGCACAGTACTTC. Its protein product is CASSQEAVPGIAQYF.

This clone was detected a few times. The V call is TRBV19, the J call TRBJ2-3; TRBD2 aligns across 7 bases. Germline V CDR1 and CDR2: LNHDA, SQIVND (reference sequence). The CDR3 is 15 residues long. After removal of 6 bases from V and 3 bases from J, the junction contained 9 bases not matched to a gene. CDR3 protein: CASRPGGSGTDTQYF. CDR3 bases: TGTGCCAGTAGGCCCGGGGGGTCAGGGACAGATACGCAGTATTTT.

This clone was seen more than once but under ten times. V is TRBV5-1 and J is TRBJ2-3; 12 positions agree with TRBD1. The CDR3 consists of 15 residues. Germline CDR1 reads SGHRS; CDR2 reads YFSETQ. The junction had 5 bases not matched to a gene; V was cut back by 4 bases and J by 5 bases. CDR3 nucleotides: TGCGCCAGCAGCGGGGGACAGGGGGCAGGAGATACGCAGTATTTT. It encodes CASSGGQGAGDTQYF.

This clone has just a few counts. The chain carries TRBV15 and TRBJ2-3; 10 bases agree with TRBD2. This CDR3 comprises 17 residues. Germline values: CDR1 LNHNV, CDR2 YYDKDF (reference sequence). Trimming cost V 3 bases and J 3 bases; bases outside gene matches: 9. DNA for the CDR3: TGTGCCACCAGCAGGGGCCCAGCGGGGGGGCAGACAGATACGCAGTATTTT. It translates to CATSRGPAGGQTDTQYF. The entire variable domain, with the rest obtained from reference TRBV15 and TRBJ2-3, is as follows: DAMVIQNPRYQVTQFGKPVTLSCSQTLNHNVMYWYQQKSSQAPKLLFHYYDKDFNNEADTPDNFQSRRPNTSFCFLDIRSPGLGDTAMYLCATSRGPAGGQTDTQYFGPGTRLTVL.